This T cell receptor beta chain was profiled in a study of blood T cell repertoires in COVID-19 (dated by TCRdb to 2019 to 2021). Study-wide context: Samples from collaborators originated in the United States, Italy and Spain and spanned both the acute and convalescent phases of COVID-19. The dataset comprised deeply sampled blood TCRbeta repertoires from subjects exposed to, actively infected with, or recovered from COVID-19. Sample metadata almost always included a de-identified subject ID, COVID-19 status, age in years and sex. Samples came from the ongoing ImmuneRACE study (first 160 participants) plus 1,254 subjects from 6 global collaborators. The repertoires were released in a freely available public database intended as a resource for research on the immune response to SARS-CoV-2. Where available, HLA class I and class II types were obtained from metadata supplied by the sample provider rather than from assay-based typing. The prospective study material was composed of cDNA or gDNA derived from T cells, B-cell-depleted T cells, or PBMCs. The study at large found these results: The amount of clinical and demographic metadata varied by source and participant and was provided uncurated.

TCRbeta CDR3 regions were amplified from genomic DNA using the immunoSEQ Assay, a bias-controlled multiplex PCR. On the study's bioinformatics: The number of nucleated cells in each sample was estimated by amplification of reference gene primers within the assay. To quantify the absolute abundance of each unique TCRbeta CDR3 rearrangement, sequence reads were collapsed and filtered. Productive Simpson clonality was computed per sample as the square root of Simpson's diversity index over productive rearrangements. TCRdb retrieved this table from immuneACCESS and kept in-frame rearrangements only. Not all clones are present; in checked studies, unresolved V genes account for under half, and no reason is known for the remainder. The D gene and trimming were derived from the DNA, and the V and J assignments and clone size from that table. Across this sample there are about 150,000 clones, with over 70% seen only once. Together, the top ten hold about 8.6% of the sample.

A note on this clone: Its antigen is not yet known. Per-base quality was not reported, and no clone a single base away is much larger than it.

The germline V gene (reference sequence) supplies CDR1 LNHDA and CDR2 SQIVND. The CDR3 holds 14 amino acids from the cysteine to the phenylalanine. Only the CDR3 DNA stays, 42 bases, in frame from base 1. V and J are trimmed by 2 bases and 3 bases, and the gene matches miss 3 bases of the junction. The collaborating institutions used their own protocols to collect whole blood in K2EDTA tubes. For TCRbeta analysis, collaborators shipped samples as frozen whole blood, isolated PBMCs, or DNA extracted from either of those sample types. The specimen sequenced was peripheral blood. The receptor's source is a man in his fifties with active or convalescent COVID-19. The receptor chain draws on TRBV19 and TRBJ2-5; the central 7 bases match TRBD2. The DNA sequence is given as TGTGCCAGTAGTATATCCGGGGGGAAAGAGACCCAGTACTTC. This is translated as CASSISGGKETQYF.